This T cell receptor (beta chain) was identified in a study of blood T cell repertoires in COVID-19. Whole-study context: There were acute and convalescent COVID-19 samples, and they came from the United States, Italy and Spain. PBMCs, B-cell-depleted T cells, or T cells were the source of the cDNA or gDNA that made up the material.

Original analysis: Amplifying reference gene primers gave estimates of nucleated cell counts. Profiled with immunoSEQ multiplex PCR; TCRdb holds only in-frame clones, not every one. V and J calls and clone size follow that table, whereas D and trimming were derived from the DNA. In the table there are roughly 40,000 clones, roughly nine tenths of which are singletons. This clone was counted once. The germline CDR1 and CDR2 sequences are SNHLY and FYNNEI. The CDR3 runs to 15 residues. The V end was cut by 5 bases, the J end by 3 bases, with 17 bases between. The sequencing input was peripheral blood. V and J are TRBV2 and TRBJ2-7; possible D gene TRBD1, 6 bases. This clonotype was obtained from a human donor in a cohort sampled during active COVID-19. CDR3 sequence: CASSIGQPGYYEQYF. The CDR3 region has the DNA TGTGCCAGCAGTATAGGACAGCCGGGTTACTACGAGCAGTACTTC.